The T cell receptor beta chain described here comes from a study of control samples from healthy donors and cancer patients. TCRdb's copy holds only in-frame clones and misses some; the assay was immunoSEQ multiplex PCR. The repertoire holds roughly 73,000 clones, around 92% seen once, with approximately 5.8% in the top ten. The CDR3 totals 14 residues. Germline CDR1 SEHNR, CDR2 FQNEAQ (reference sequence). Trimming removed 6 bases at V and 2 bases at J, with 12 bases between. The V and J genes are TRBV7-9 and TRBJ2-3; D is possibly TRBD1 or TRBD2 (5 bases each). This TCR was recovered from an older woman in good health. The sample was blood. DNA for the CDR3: TGTGCCAGCAGTTATTCCGGGGCCACAGATACGCAGTATTTT. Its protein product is CASSYSGATDTQYF.